A selection of T cell receptor beta chains follows, all from one sample in a study of shared clonotypes between healthy human individuals. The assay was immunoSEQ multiplex PCR, and TCRdb's table has in-frame clones only and misses some. The table shows over 400,000 clones, with about 96% occurring only once. Source material: naive CD4+ T cells sorted from blood. These receptors were collected from a woman aged 30 to 39 in good health. The CDR3 runs from the conserved cysteine through the conserved F or W. The order of the fields is CDR3 length, V gene, J gene, CDR3 protein.

>12|TRBV27|TRBJ2-2
CASSHPPGELFF
>17|TRBV10-2|TRBJ2-5
CASSEAMGLAGEETQYF
>19|TRBV5-1|TRBJ2-6
CASSPLVGPRRAGANVLTF
>15|TRBV29-1|TRBJ2-7
CSVEERGGSSYEQYF
>15|TRBV6-1|TRBJ1-3
CASIFSSASGNTIYF
>14|TRBV5-1|TRBJ2-1
CASSLGADYNEQFF
>17|TRBV28|TRBJ1-1
CASSWDGTRNSGNEAFF
>14|TRBV10-3|TRBJ2-7
CAISRGQLAYEQYF
>16|TRBV9|TRBJ2-1
CASSVLAGPSYNEQFF
>15|TRBV11-2|TRBJ1-2
CASSPGTGGVYGYTF
>12|TRBV12-5|TRBJ1-2
CASGSAGYGYTF
>13|TRBV2|TRBJ1-5
CASSDTGNQPQHF
>13|TRBV18|TRBJ2-3
CASSSLSTDTQYF
>15|TRBV28|TRBJ1-2
CASRTGQGATYGYTF
>15|TRBV6-5|TRBJ2-7
CASSYRGQGGYEQYF
>14|TRBV28|TRBJ2-7
CASSSGQFSYEQYF
>10|TRBV28|TRBJ2-1
CASSSGEQFF
>15|TRBV29-1|TRBJ2-5
CSVGPSGLLQETQYF
>12|TRBV6-6|TRBJ2-7
CASGRASGSRNF
>13|TRBV28|TRBJ2-1
CASSLLGPREQFF
>15|TRBV6-5|TRBJ1-1
CASRGWRRLNTEAFF